This entry concerns a single T cell receptor beta chain. This CDR3 region has 14 residues. Trimming took 4 bases from V and 11 from J, leaving 19 bases between them. Germline-derived CDR1 and CDR2 are MGHRA and YSYEKL. The source of the sample is a study of blood T cell repertoires in COVID-19. Profiled with immunoSEQ multiplex PCR; TCRdb holds only in-frame clones, not every one. The sample includes about 300,000 clones, 85% of them seen just once. The sequenced material came from PBMCs or T cells enriched from blood (not recorded which). V gene TRBV4-1 combines with J gene TRBJ2-3, with D perhaps matching TRBD2 (6 bases). This TCR derives from a woman between 50 and 59 years old who had recovered from COVID-19. The CDR3 loop reads CASSLPGELKGQYF. The CDR3 nucleotides read TGCGCCAGCAGCCTGCCGGGAGAGCTAAAGGGGCAGTATTTT.